This T cell receptor beta chain was observed in a study of Ad26.COV2.S vaccination and SARS-CoV-2 variants. Trimming took off 4 bases at V and 3 bases at J, with 10 bases between the two ends. Germline loops: CDR1 MGHRA, CDR2 YSYEKL. The CDR3 extends over 13 amino acids. This table comes from immunoSEQ multiplex PCR, and its TCRdb copy is limited to in-frame clones, with some not included. The sample has approximately 300,000 clones, 70% to 90% seen once; the top ten hold under 2.5%. As for treatment: approximately 18 received Ad26.COV2.S at low or high dose, single or two shots; a few received placebo; per-sample allocation not given. Each sample was drawn 63 days after the first injection (of vaccine or placebo). This clone was recorded once.

The sequence was obtained from a person between 18 and 65 years old who received the Ad26.COV2.S COVID-19 vaccine or a placebo. The sequenced sample was peripheral blood, obtained in a trial of Ad26.COV2.S vaccine versus placebo. The chain employs TRBV4-1 and TRBJ2-7; D remains unclear. The CDR3 is CASSPFGVYEQYF. DNA for the CDR3: TGCGCCAGCAGCCCCTTTGGGGTCTACGAGCAGTACTTC.